The following is a T cell receptor beta chain sequence with its context. Its target is unknown. Constant-region reverse primers amplified full-length variable regions, followed by semi-nested Nested Universal Primer A PCR. In TCRdb, the 5' RACE reads were re-called with MiXCR into one record per CDR3 protein. The sample lists approximately 44,000 distinct CDR3 sequences, 29% occurring once. This CDR3 spans 16 amino acids. The germline V gene has CDR1 DFQATT and CDR2 SNEGSKA (reference sequence). Trimming removed 4 bases from V and 1 base from J, with 18 bases in between. Findings and caveats of the study: Whole repertoires were not studied in the larger cohort, only one V-J beta rearrangement. Tumor memory CD4+ T cell TCR gene usage was found to cluster with blood and lymph node memory CD4+ cells and with lymph node naive CD4+ cells.

The sequencing sample was made of memory CD4+ T cells sorted from a lymph node. The subset denotes: memory CD4+ T cells, CD4+CD45RO+CD25-. The TCR was taken from a female donor with breast cancer. The gene calls are TRBV20-1 and TRBJ2-3; the D is unclear. The CDR3 nucleotides are TGCAGTGCTAATCATGATTGGGCTGGCGGCACAGATACGCAGTATTTT. As protein: CSANHDWAGGTDTQYF.